Listed here are 26 T cell receptor beta chains from one sample, sequenced in a study of blood T cell repertoires in COVID-19. The assay was immunoSEQ multiplex PCR, and TCRdb's table has in-frame clones only and misses some. The table records roughly 54,000 clones, about nine tenths of them present only once. What was sequenced was peripheral blood. The receptors shown here come from a woman aged 55-69 years with active or convalescent COVID-19.

V usage is TRBV6-1 and J usage is TRBJ1-1; D is undetermined. Germline V gene lookup returns CDR1 MNHNS and CDR2 SASEGT. The length of the CDR3 is 14 residues. Trimming shortened V by 7 bases and J by 1 base, and 13 bases separated the two germline ends. The CDR3 DNA reads TGTGCCAGCACTAAGGGAGGGAGGAACACTGAAGCTTTCTTT. Translated: CASTKGGRNTEAFF.

The V and J genes are TRBV6-5 and TRBJ2-7, with 8 bases aligning to TRBD2. The germline V gene encodes CDR1 MNHEY and CDR2 SVGAGI. This CDR3 is 14 amino acids long. J lost 4 bases, V lost 6 bases, and 8 bases had no gene match. The CDR3 DNA is TGTGCCAGCAGCCAAAGCGGGAGACGGTACGAGCAGTACTTC. This sequence encodes CASSQSGRRYEQYF.

The V gene is TRBV28, the J gene TRBJ1-2; D remains unclear. This CDR3 is 11 amino acids long. Germline V gives CDR1 MDHEN, CDR2 SYDVKM. Trimming removed 7 bases at V and 2 bases at J, with 5 bases between. The CDR3 bases are TGTGCCAGCAAACAGAACTATGGCTACACCTTC. As protein: CASKQNYGYTF.

The gene calls are TRBV24-1 and TRBJ2-3, with 8 bases aligning to TRBD1. Germline V gene lookup returns CDR1 KGHDR and CDR2 SFDVKD. The CDR3 covers 17 residues. V lost 4 bases to trimming and J lost 3 bases; unmatched junction nucleotides: 11. The CDR3 nucleotides are TGTGCCACCAGTGACGCCGGGACAGGCGGTTGGACAGATACGCAGTATTTT. Its protein product is CATSDAGTGGWTDTQYF.

The chain joins TRBV28 to TRBJ1-5; 7 bases agree with TRBD1. The CDR3 loop spans 17 amino acids. The V gene end was trimmed by 7 bases and the J gene end by 0 bases; junction bases not matched to a gene: 12. Germline V CDR1 and CDR2: MDHEN, SYDVKM. CDR3 in amino acids: CASTLTTGRYSNQPQHF. The CDR3, as DNA: TGTGCCAGCACCCTAACGACAGGGAGGTATAGCAATCAGCCCCAGCATTTT.

The CDR3 is CASGWTAGTSSFNEQFF. The CDR3 DNA follows: TGTGCTAGTGGTTGGACAGCCGGGACTAGCAGTTTCAATGAGCAGTTCTTC. The gene calls are TRBV12-5 and TRBJ2-1, with TRBD2 matching over 9 bases. This CDR3 is 17 amino acids long. J gave up 6 bases and V 4 bases, and 13 bases lay outside the gene matches. Germline-derived CDR1 and CDR2 are LGHNT and FRNRAP.

The count of this clone is one. The chain uses TRBV20-1 and TRBJ2-7, with 7 bases aligning to TRBD1. Trimming took 3 bases from V and 3 from J; bases not matched to a gene: 11. The germline V gene encodes CDR1 DFQATT and CDR2 SNEGSKA (reference sequence). The CDR3 length is 15 residues. The CDR3 reads CSASIQGQRIYEQYF. CDR3 nucleotide sequence: TGCAGTGCTAGTATCCAGGGACAGCGGATCTACGAGCAGTACTTC.

The rearrangement joins TRBV4-1 to TRBJ1-2; TRBD1 aligns across 9 bases. CDR1 MGHRA and CDR2 YSYEKL come from the germline V gene. V was pared by 2 bases and J by 6 bases, with 7 bases of the junction left unmatched. This CDR3 is built from 15 residues. The CDR3 is CASSQTRQGGDGYTF. In DNA, the CDR3 is TGCGCCAGCAGCCAAACAAGACAGGGGGGTGATGGCTACACCTTC.

V usage is TRBV15 and J usage is TRBJ1-6; 8 bases fit TRBD1. The CDR3 is 15 residues long. Germline V gives CDR1 LNHNV, CDR2 YYDKDF (reference sequence). Trimming took 5 bases from V and 7 from J; bases not matched to a gene: 7. CDR3: CATSSRTGPNSPLHF. The CDR3 DNA is TGTGCCACCAGCTCCCGGACAGGGCCCAATTCACCCCTCCACTTT.

The chain employs TRBV5-6 and TRBJ1-5; TRBD1 agrees at 9 bases. Germline lookup yields CDR1 SGHDT and CDR2 YYEEEE. V lost 2 bases to trimming and J lost 1 base; unmatched junction nucleotides: 1. The CDR3 has 15 residues. The CDR3 DNA sequence: TGTGCCAGCAGCTTCGGACAGGGGAGCAATCAGCCCCAGCATTTT. As protein: CASSFGQGSNQPQHF. Based on the CDR3 plus reference TRBV5-6 and TRBJ1-5, the full variable domain is DAGVTQSPTHLIKTRGQQVTLRCSPKSGHDTVSWYQQALGQGPQFIFQYYEEEERQRGNFPDRFSGHQFPNYSSELNVNALLLGDSALYLCASSFGQGSNQPQHFGDGTRLSIL.

The chain is built from TRBV9 and TRBJ2-7, with 9 positions matching TRBD2. The CDR3 runs 16 residues. Germline V gives CDR1 SGDLS, CDR2 YYNGEE. J gave up 2 bases and V 6 bases, and 12 bases lay outside the gene matches. The CDR3 bases are TGTGCCAGCACAGAAGAACTAGCGGGTCCCCCCTACGAGCAGTACTTC. Residues: CASTEELAGPPYEQYF.

The genes are TRBV28 and TRBJ1-6; TRBD1 aligns across 9 bases. Unmatched junction bases numbered 6, after V lost 4 bases and J lost 8 bases. This CDR3 spans 15 amino acids. Germline V lookup: CDR1 MDHEN, CDR2 SYDVKM. The CDR3 DNA reads as TGTGCCAGCAGTTCTCCGGGACAGGGCGATTCACCCCTCCACTTT. It is translated as CASSSPGQGDSPLHF.

This clone was seen a handful of times. The chain links TRBV24-1 to TRBJ2-6; 8 bases match TRBD1. The CDR3 has 19 residues. J lost 0 bases, V lost 5 bases, and 11 bases had no gene match. CDR1 is KGHDR and CDR2 is SFDVKD in the germline V gene. As DNA, the CDR3 is TGTGCCACCAGTGTTGCACCGGGACAGGTAAGCTCTGGGGCCAACGTCCTGACTTTC. Amino acids: CATSVAPGQVSSGANVLTF.

The chain is built from TRBV6-5 and TRBJ1-1; 7 nucleotides line up with TRBD1. The germline gives CDR1 MNHEY, CDR2 SVGAGI. The ends lost 0 bases at V and 4 bases at J; junction bases unmatched: 2. The CDR3 runs 14 residues. The CDR3 spells CASSYSGQFTEAFF. The CDR3 coding sequence is TGTGCCAGCAGTTACTCGGGACAGTTCACTGAAGCTTTCTTT.

The chain uses TRBV18 and TRBJ2-7; TRBD1 matches at 7 bases. CDR1 is KGHSH and CDR2 is LQKENI in the germline V gene. V lost 3 bases and J lost 5; bases outside the gene matches: 7. The CDR3 totals 14 residues. This CDR3 reads CASSPPGQSHEQYF. In DNA form, the CDR3 reads TGTGCCAGCTCACCGCCGGGACAGTCCCACGAGCAGTACTTC.

The chain uses TRBV28 and TRBJ2-1; D might be TRBD1 (5 bases). The CDR3 has 15 residues. Germline V gene lookup returns CDR1 MDHEN and CDR2 SYDVKM. V gave up 3 bases and J gave up 6 bases, with 15 bases separating them. CDR3 sequence (DNA): TGTGCCAGCAGTTTCCAGGGTCGTGGGGCCAATGAGCAGTTCTTC. Amino acid sequence: CASSFQGRGANEQFF.

The chain carries TRBV4-3 and TRBJ1-2; a possible D gene is TRBD1 (5 bases). Germline-derived CDR1 and CDR2 are LGHNA and YSLEER. The CDR3 covers 13 residues. V lost 0 bases and J 12 bases, leaving 14 bases between the germline ends. The chain's CDR3 is CASSQDRGAGNTF. The CDR3 DNA is TGCGCCAGCAGCCAAGATCGAGGGGCGGGGAACACCTTC.

This clone showed up just once. The V call is TRBV6-7, the J call TRBJ2-5; a weak D match, TRBD2 (5 bases). TRBV6-7 is identified as an open reading frame with a role that is uncertain. This CDR3 contains 17 residues. V dropped 10 bases and J dropped 9 bases, with 33 bases sitting between them. CDR3: CATPRRPPSLLRGAQYF. In DNA form, the CDR3 reads TGTGCCACCCCGCGGAGGCCGCCAAGCCTTCTACGTGGGGCCCAGTACTTC.

This clone was recorded once. The chain is built from TRBV6-5 and TRBJ2-3, with 12 bases lining up with TRBD1. The CDR3 sequence is 14 residues long. Looked up from germline, CDR1 is MNHEY and CDR2 is SVGAGI. The V gene end was trimmed by 6 bases and the J gene end by 6 bases; junction bases not matched to a gene: 4. The CDR3 bases are TGTGCCAGCAGAGGGACAGGGGGCGTCGATACGCAGTATTTT. Protein: CASRGTGGVDTQYF.

The chain couples TRBV24-1 to TRBJ2-1, with D tentatively TRBD2 (8 bases). CDR3 length: 16 residues. V was clipped by 3 bases and J by 7 bases, with 18 bases between them. Germline CDR1 and CDR2: KGHDR and SFDVKD. CDR3 loop: CATSDRIAGQRNEQFF. For the CDR3, the DNA is TGTGCCACCAGTGATCGTATAGCGGGACAGAGAAATGAGCAGTTCTTC.

The chain uses TRBV6-5 and TRBJ2-7; 7 bases are shared with TRBD1. Losses at the gene ends were 6 bases for V and 3 bases for J; bases not matched to a gene: 2. There are 12 residues in the CDR3. Germline V CDR1 and CDR2: MNHEY, SVGAGI. CDR3 DNA: TGTGCCAGCAGGACAGGGCTCTACGAGCAGTACTTC. Translation: CASRTGLYEQYF.

The chain employs TRBV19 and TRBJ1-5; TRBD1 is a possible D gene (5 bases). V was shortened by 5 bases and J by 5 bases, with 19 bases between the two germline ends. CDR3 length equals 16 residues. Germline values: CDR1 LNHDA, CDR2 SQIVND (reference sequence). The CDR3 loop is CASSLLRASGDQPQHF. The CDR3 DNA follows: TGTGCCAGTAGTCTGCTCAGGGCCTCTGGAGATCAGCCCCAGCATTTT.

The chain combines TRBV7-9 with TRBJ2-2; no reliable D call. The CDR3 length is 14 residues. Trimming removed 6 bases at V and 1 base at J, with 9 bases between. Germline CDR1 is SEHNR and CDR2 is FQNEAQ (reference sequence). The CDR3 DNA follows: TGTGCCAGCAGTGTGGGCCAGAACACCGGGGAGCTGTTTTTT. Encoded protein: CASSVGQNTGELFF.

The chain joins TRBV28 to TRBJ1-5, with D unresolved. Germline V lookup: CDR1 MDHEN, CDR2 SYDVKM. V lost 3 bases and J 7 bases, leaving 13 bases between the germline ends. The CDR3 runs to 14 residues. CDR3 in amino acids: CASSFVGGGQPQHF. CDR3 sequence (DNA): TGTGCCAGCAGTTTCGTTGGTGGAGGGCAGCCCCAGCATTTT.

CDR3 nucleotides: TGTGCCAGCAGCTTTGGTCTAGCGGTTATCACCGGGGAGCTGTTTTTT. It is translated as CASSFGLAVITGELFF. This chain links TRBV11-2 with TRBJ2-2; the match to TRBD2 covers 7 bases. The CDR3 consists of 16 residues. CDR1 and CDR2 from the germline V gene are SGHAT and FQNNGV. Losses at the gene ends were 3 bases for V and 4 bases for J; bases not matched to a gene: 8.

The chain couples TRBV11-2 to TRBJ2-3; perhaps TRBD2 as D (6 bases). Deletions cut 4 bases from V and 5 bases from J, with 13 bases between. Germline CDR1 is SGHAT and CDR2 is FQNNGV. The CDR3 is 14 residues long. The chain's CDR3 is CASSSGVTGDTQYF. CDR3 coding DNA: TGTGCCAGCAGCTCGGGGGTTACGGGAGATACGCAGTATTTT.